The source of this TCR beta chain is a study of blood T cells in healthy people across ages. Then a second PCR, running roughly 7 to 11 cycles, was carried out with a sample-barcoded 5' primer and a J-beta primer mix. In TCRdb, the 5' RACE reads were re-called with MiXCR into one record per CDR3 protein. The data show around 520,000 distinct CDR3 sequences, with roughly a quarter seen just once and 3% to 4.5% held by the top ten. The V and J ends lost 11 bases and 5 bases respectively, with 12 bases between them. Germline lookup yields CDR1 SGHAT and CDR2 FQNNGV. CDR3 length: 11 residues. These data were likewise used in another study, on T cells of mothers and their children.

The J gene is TRBJ1-1, the V gene TRBV11-2; D remains unclear. This receptor was obtained from a boy aged 2 to 9 in good health. The sample was blood. CDR3 amino acids: CASEGQTEAFF. CDR3 nucleotide sequence: TGTGCCTCCGAAGGGCAGACTGAAGCTTTCTTT. The complete variable domain, with remaining parts taken from reference TRBV11-2 and TRBJ1-1, reads EAGVAQSPRYKIIEKRQSVAFWCNPISGHATLYWYQQILGQGPKLLIQFQNNGVVDDSQLPKDRFSAERLKGVDSTLKIQPAKLEDSAVYLCASEGQTEAFFGQGTRLTVV.